These 27 T cell receptor beta chains were sequenced from one sample in a study of long-term antiretroviral therapy in people with HIV. Survey-level resolution applied to immunoSEQ assay v3.0. Only in-frame clones appear in the TCRdb table, and some are missing; sequencing was by immunoSEQ multiplex PCR. The repertoire holds approximately 31,000 clones, with about 96% as singletons. Sequenced material: unsorted PBMCs, taken 6.9 years after starting antiretroviral therapy. Receptors were obtained from a man aged 25-40 years with HIV.

The chain links TRBV6-1 to TRBJ1-4, with TRBD1 matching 7 bases. The length of the CDR3 is 14 residues. CDR1 and CDR2 (germline): MNHNS, SASEGT. Trimming at V came to 6 bases and at J to 8 bases, leaving 9 bases not matched to a gene. The chain's CDR3 is CASSRTGYAEKLFF. CDR3 bases: TGTGCCAGCAGCAGGACAGGCTACGCGGAAAAACTGTTTTTT.

The chain couples TRBV11-2 to TRBJ2-5; D assignment may be TRBD1 or TRBD2 (6 bases each). The CDR3 is 13 amino acids. Trimming removed 2 bases from V and 5 bases from J, with 9 bases in between. The germline V gene encodes CDR1 SGHAT and CDR2 FQNNGV. In DNA form, the CDR3 reads TGTGCCAGCAGCTTAAGAGGGGGGGAGACCCAGTACTTC. Translating gives CASSLRGGETQYF.

As DNA, the CDR3 is TGTGCCAGCAGTTACTCAAGGACAGGGTTGACTGAAGCTTTCTTT. Its protein is CASSYSRTGLTEAFF. This rearrangement joins TRBV6-5 to TRBJ1-1; 8 positions agree with TRBD1. After removal of 0 bases from V and 5 bases from J, the junction contained 5 bases not matched to a gene. CDR1 is MNHEY, CDR2 SVGAGI, per germline. This CDR3 is 15 amino acids long.

V usage is TRBV7-2 and J usage is TRBJ2-7, with D maybe TRBD1 (5 bases). The CDR3 covers 17 residues. Germline CDR1 SGHTA, CDR2 FQGNSA. V lost 0 bases and J 0 bases, leaving 15 bases between the germline ends. The CDR3, as DNA: TGTGCCAGCAGCTTAGCAGAAAAGGGGTTGAGCTCCTACGAGCAGTACTTC. It encodes CASSLAEKGLSSYEQYF.

J is TRBJ1-1 and V is TRBV10-3; D is unresolved. With 5 bases removed from V and 4 bases from J, the gap between germline ends came to 8 bases. The germline V gene has CDR1 ENHRY and CDR2 SYGVKD. CDR3 length: 12 residues. The CDR3 loop reads CAISPLRTEAFF. CDR3 DNA: TGTGCCATCAGTCCCCTTCGCACTGAAGCTTTCTTT.

The V call is TRBV30, the J call TRBJ1-2; no firm D call. The CDR3 has 15 residues. V was trimmed by 2 bases and J by 8 bases, leaving 21 bases between them. Germline CDR1 and CDR2: GTSNPN and SVGIG (reference sequence). CDR3 sequence: CAWSPVGLLIGGYTF. CDR3 DNA sequence: TGTGCCTGGAGTCCGGTAGGGCTCTTAATAGGGGGCTACACCTTC.

The chain joins TRBV7-9 to TRBJ2-7, with D hard to call. CDR1 is SEHNR and CDR2 is FQNEAQ in the germline V gene (reference sequence). The CDR3 loop spans 17 amino acids. V lost 5 bases and J 0 bases, leaving 20 bases between the germline ends. The CDR3 spells CASSPTKAISVSYEQYF. In nucleotides, the CDR3 is TGTGCCAGCAGCCCAACGAAAGCGATATCAGTCTCCTACGAGCAGTACTTC.

V usage is TRBV10-3 and J usage is TRBJ2-7; D remains unclear. Germline CDR1 and CDR2: ENHRY and SYGVKD. CDR3 length equals 12 residues. The V end was cut by 2 bases, the J end by 7 bases, with 9 bases between. The CDR3 is CAISEGAKEQYF. In DNA, the CDR3 is TGTGCCATCAGTGAGGGAGCCAAGGAGCAGTACTTC.

The rearrangement uses TRBV7-9 and TRBJ1-1, with 9 bases identical to TRBD1. The CDR3 extends over 13 amino acids. CDR1 SEHNR and CDR2 FQNEAQ come from the germline V gene (reference sequence). With 5 bases clipped from V and 4 bases from J, the junction kept 2 bases outside the gene matches. CDR3 sequence reads: CASSLTGGTEAFF. The CDR3 bases are TGTGCCAGCAGCCTGACAGGGGGCACTGAAGCTTTCTTT. Using reference TRBV7-9 and TRBJ1-1 for the parts outside the CDR3, the full variable domain is DTGVSQNPRHKITKRGQNVTFRCDPISEHNRLYWYRQTLGQGPEFLTYFQNEAQLEKSRLLSDRFSAERPKGSFSTLEIQRTEQGDSAMYLCASSLTGGTEAFFGQGTRLTVV.

This chain links TRBV6-5 with TRBJ2-5, with D perhaps matching TRBD2 (6 bases). The CDR3 is made up of 15 amino acids. Trimming cost V 5 bases and J 5 bases, with 18 bases left between them. Germline CDR1 reads MNHEY; CDR2 reads SVGAGI. The CDR3 is CASSPHPWGDETQYF. As DNA, the CDR3 is TGTGCCAGCAGTCCTCATCCTTGGGGGGACGAGACCCAGTACTTC.

In DNA form, the CDR3 reads TGTGCCAGCAGCCTTACCCTCCAGGGGGTTCTAGTTGGAAACACCATATATTTT. It yields the protein CASSLTLQGVLVGNTIYF. The V and J genes are TRBV27 and TRBJ1-3; TRBD1 matches 7 bases. This CDR3 comprises 18 residues. Germline V gives CDR1 MNHEY, CDR2 SMNVEV (reference sequence). J lost 3 bases, V lost 6 bases, and 17 bases had no gene match.

The chain couples TRBV6-1 to TRBJ1-1; no reliable D call. With 3 bases removed from V and 1 base from J, the gap between germline ends came to 9 bases. The CDR3 is made up of 14 amino acids. Germline CDR1 reads MNHNS; CDR2 reads SASEGT. The CDR3 DNA follows: TGTGCCAGCAGTGACGAGCTAACGAACACTGAAGCTTTCTTT. Translated: CASSDELTNTEAFF.

This chain connects TRBV2 to TRBJ1-6; TRBD1 agrees at 7 bases. Trimming cost V 5 bases and J 10 bases; bases outside gene matches: 8. The CDR3 runs 14 residues. The V gene's germline CDR1 is SNHLY and CDR2 FYNNEI. CDR3 DNA sequence: TGTGCCAGCAGTTTACAGGGGAAGGGATCACCCCTCCACTTT. Translated: CASSLQGKGSPLHF.

The V call is TRBV4-1, the J call TRBJ1-5; D not certain. This CDR3 is 15 amino acids long. Germline lookup yields CDR1 MGHRA and CDR2 YSYEKL. Trimming left V 0 bases short and J 6 bases short, with 12 bases between. The chain's CDR3 is CASSQEGLGSQPQHF. CDR3 sequence (DNA): TGCGCCAGCAGCCAAGAGGGTTTGGGAAGTCAGCCCCAGCATTTT.

V is TRBV4-3 and J is TRBJ2-7; weak D call: TRBD1 (6 bases). CDR1 LGHNA and CDR2 YSLEER come from the germline V gene. The CDR3 has 15 amino acids. V lost 1 base and J lost 2, with 12 bases in between. CDR3 residues: CASSQGLGQTYEQYF. The CDR3 bases are TGCGCCAGCAGCCAAGGCCTAGGACAGACCTACGAGCAGTACTTC.

V usage is TRBV9 and J usage is TRBJ2-7; 10 positions agree with TRBD1. Germline V gene lookup returns CDR1 SGDLS and CDR2 YYNGEE. The CDR3 extends over 15 amino acids. V lost 4 bases to trimming and J lost 7 bases; unmatched junction nucleotides: 11. CDR3 coding DNA: TGTGCCAGCAGCCCCCCCGGACAGGGGGATGAGGAGCAGTACTTC. It translates to CASSPPGQGDEEQYF. The full variable domain, its missing parts supplied by reference TRBV9 and TRBJ2-7, is DSGVTQTPKHLITATGQRVTLRCSPRSGDLSVYWYQQSLDQGLQFLIQYYNGEERAKGNILERFSAQQFPDLHSELNLSSLELGDSALYFCASSPPGQGDEEQYFGPGTRLTVT.

The rearrangement joins TRBV30 to TRBJ2-7, with D unresolved. Per the germline V gene, CDR1 is GTSNPN and CDR2 is SVGIG (reference sequence). The CDR3 contains 12 residues. The V end lost 6 bases, the J end lost 6 bases, and 15 bases lay between the germline ends. The CDR3 sequence: CACRTPIGEQYF. The CDR3 DNA is TGTGCCTGTCGCACCCCTATAGGCGAGCAGTACTTC.

This clone was counted a single time. V is TRBV6-1 and J is TRBJ2-5; D unresolved. Germline CDR1 reads MNHNS; CDR2 reads SASEGT. V shed 7 bases and J shed 5 bases, with 20 bases lying between them. This CDR3 is built from 15 residues. CDR3 protein: CASIPGGRLGETQYF. The CDR3 DNA sequence: TGTGCCAGCATACCCGGCGGACGGCTGGGGGAGACCCAGTACTTC.

This chain uses TRBV6-5 with TRBJ2-7, with D unresolved. The CDR3 contains 13 residues. V was clipped by 6 bases and J by 2 bases, with 11 bases between them. Germline lookup yields CDR1 MNHEY and CDR2 SVGAGI. CDR3 nucleotides: TGTGCCAGCAGCCGAGACATTACCTACGAGCAGTACTTC. This translates into CASSRDITYEQYF.

The genes are TRBV10-2 and TRBJ1-6, with D unresolved. Trimming took 0 bases from V and 0 from J, leaving 12 bases between them. The CDR3 runs to 18 residues. Germline values: CDR1 WSHSY, CDR2 SAAADI. CDR3 protein: CASSESFQTSSYNSPLHF. The DNA for the CDR3 is TGCGCCAGCAGTGAGTCTTTCCAGACCAGCTCCTATAATTCACCCCTCCACTTT.

The rearrangement joins TRBV4-3 to TRBJ2-3; the match to TRBD1 covers 8 bases. The CDR3 length is 17 residues. V shed 2 bases and J 5 bases; nucleotides not matched to a gene: 12. Germline V lookup: CDR1 LGHNA, CDR2 YSLEER. The CDR3: CASSQPSTDREEDTQYF. The CDR3 bases are TGCGCCAGCAGCCAACCTTCAACGGACAGGGAGGAAGATACGCAGTATTTT.

The chain employs TRBV6-4 and TRBJ2-1; TRBD2 agrees at 12 bases. This CDR3 contains 15 residues. Germline-derived CDR1 and CDR2 are MRHNA and SNTAGT. V lost 6 bases and J lost 5; bases outside the gene matches: 5. The CDR3 nucleotides read TGTGCCAGCAGCGTTACTAGCGGGGGGAACAATGAGCAGTTCTTC. Translation gives CASSVTSGGNNEQFF.

V and J are TRBV11-2 and TRBJ2-7; D ambiguous. V lost 3 bases to trimming and J lost 0 bases, with 9 bases between them. The germline CDR1 and CDR2 sequences are SGHAT and FQNNGV. The CDR3 is 14 amino acids. The CDR3 here is CASSLGLGSYEQYF. CDR3 DNA sequence: TGTGCCAGCAGCTTGGGATTAGGCTCCTACGAGCAGTACTTC.

The rearrangement uses TRBV11-2 and TRBJ2-1; D is ambiguous. This CDR3 region has 13 residues. Germline V CDR1 and CDR2: SGHAT, FQNNGV. Trimming stripped 5 bases from V and 5 bases from J, with 10 bases between. The CDR3 DNA follows: TGTGCCAGCAGCACCGACTGGAACAATGAGCAGTTCTTC. Translated, it gives CASSTDWNNEQFF.

The chain has TRBV4-2 and TRBJ2-1; 8 nucleotides match TRBD2. Germline V gene sequence: CDR1 LGHNA, CDR2 YNFKEQ. The CDR3 is made up of 19 amino acids. The V gene end was trimmed by 0 bases and the J gene end by 4 bases; junction bases not matched to a gene: 14. CDR3 DNA: TGTGCCAGCAGCCAAGATCGGAGAACGGCGGGGGGCTCTTACAATGAGCAGTTCTTC. The encoded protein is CASSQDRRTAGGSYNEQFF.

The gene calls are TRBV21-1 and TRBJ2-5; the table's TRBD2 call for D was not verified on the DNA. TRBV21-1 is a pseudogene segment. The CDR3 sequence is 16 residues long. The CDR3 DNA reads TGTGCCAGCACAAAGTCTAGCGGGGGGAGGCAAGAGACCCAGTACTTC. It yields the protein CASTKSSGGRQETQYF.

V usage is TRBV2 and J usage is TRBJ2-7; D is possibly TRBD2 (5 bases). V gave up 4 bases and J gave up 3 bases, with 10 bases separating them. Germline V gene lookup returns CDR1 SNHLY and CDR2 FYNNEI. The CDR3 runs 13 residues. The CDR3 DNA reads as TGTGCCAGCAGTGTTGACGGGGACTACGAGCAGTACTTC. It encodes CASSVDGDYEQYF.